This T cell receptor beta chain originates from a study of T cells in Graves' hyperthyroidism and ophthalmopathy. Amplified TCR beta CDR3 regions derived from RNA transcripts. HTBI primers drove first-round RT-PCR of the TCR CDR3. TCRdb ran MiXCR on the multiplex PCR reads and lists one entry per CDR3 protein. The sample has about 460,000 distinct CDR3 sequences, under 25% seen once. Trimming removed 6 bases from V and 3 bases from J, with 20 bases in between. This CDR3 spans 16 amino acids. Per the germline V gene, CDR1 is MDHEN and CDR2 is SYDVKM. Comments on this clonotype: Its specificity is not known.

The study's findings and limits: It was a median around seven months before onset that the model predicted ophthalmopathy.

The chain recombines TRBV28 with TRBJ1-1; tentatively, D is TRBD1 (6 bases). Sequenced input: blood. The sequence was obtained from a woman in her seventies with Graves' ophthalmopathy. The CDR3 spells CASSPRGAGWDTEAFF. As DNA, the CDR3 is TGTGCCAGCAGCCCACGGGGGGCAGGCTGGGACACTGAAGCTTTCTTT.